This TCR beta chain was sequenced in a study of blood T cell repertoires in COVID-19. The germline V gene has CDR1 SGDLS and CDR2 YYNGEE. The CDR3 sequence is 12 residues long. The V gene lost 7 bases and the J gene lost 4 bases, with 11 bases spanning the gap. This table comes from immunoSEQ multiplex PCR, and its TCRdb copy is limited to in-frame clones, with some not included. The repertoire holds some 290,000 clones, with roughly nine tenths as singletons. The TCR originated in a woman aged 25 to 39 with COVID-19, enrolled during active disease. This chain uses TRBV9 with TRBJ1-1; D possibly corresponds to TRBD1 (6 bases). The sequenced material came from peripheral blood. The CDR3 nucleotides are TGTGCCAGCGGAACAGGGTTCACTGAAGCTTTCTTT. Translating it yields CASGTGFTEAFF. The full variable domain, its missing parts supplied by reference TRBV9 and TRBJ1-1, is DSGVTQTPKHLITATGQRVTLRCSPRSGDLSVYWYQQSLDQGLQFLIQYYNGEERAKGNILERFSAQQFPDLHSELNLSSLELGDSALYFCASGTGFTEAFFGQGTRLTVV.